Each of the 24 T cell receptor beta chains below was sequenced from the same sample in a study of cytomegalovirus exposure and HLA in healthy donors. The primer mix had 60 Vbeta and 13 Jbeta primers. The data were produced by immunoSEQ multiplex PCR, yet TCRdb's version contains in-frame clones alone and is incomplete. The sample has over 150,000 clones, more than 80% seen once. Sequenced input: PBMCs. Receptors were obtained from a woman aged 45-59 years in good health and CMV-seronegative.

CDR3 coding DNA: TGTGCCAGCAGCTTAGGGGGACTAGGAGAGACCCAGTACTTC. Its translation: CASSLGGLGETQYF. The V call is TRBV7-7, the J call TRBJ2-5; 8 bases match TRBD2. Germline V gene data show CDR1 as SSHAT and CDR2 as FNYEAQ (reference sequence). The ends lost 1 base at V and 4 bases at J; junction bases unmatched: 2. There are 14 residues in the CDR3.

This chain links TRBV14 with TRBJ2-7; 7 bases match TRBD1. This CDR3 comprises 16 residues. Germline V CDR1 and CDR2: SGHDN, FVKESK. The trim removed 3 bases at V and 0 bases at J, leaving 8 bases unmatched. CDR3 protein: CASSHIPGTVSYEQYF. The CDR3 DNA follows: TGTGCCAGCAGCCACATCCCCGGGACAGTCTCCTACGAGCAGTACTTC.

The chain carries TRBV29-1 and TRBJ2-1, with 11 bases that match TRBD2. The CDR3 loop spans 15 amino acids. V was clipped by 0 bases and J by 6 bases; unmatched bases: 4. Germline V gene lookup returns CDR1 SQVTM and CDR2 ANQGSEA. CDR3 coding DNA: TGCAGCGTTGAAGATCCCGGGACTAGCGGCAATGAGCAGTTCTTC. Translated, it gives CSVEDPGTSGNEQFF.

The J gene is TRBJ1-1, the V gene TRBV5-4; tentatively, D is TRBD1 (6 bases). The V gene's germline CDR1 is SGHNT and CDR2 YYREEE (reference sequence). V dropped 1 base and J dropped 4 bases, with 14 bases sitting between them. This CDR3 has 15 amino acids. The CDR3: CASSLTGPGITEAFF. Written as DNA, the CDR3 is TGTGCCAGCAGCTTGACAGGGCCGGGAATCACTGAAGCTTTCTTT.

The chain joins TRBV6-5 to TRBJ1-3; 8 nucleotides match TRBD1. The germline V gene has CDR1 MNHEY and CDR2 SVGAGI. The CDR3 is 15 amino acids. With 4 bases clipped from V and 3 bases from J, the junction kept 5 bases outside the gene matches. CDR3 nucleotides: TGTGCCAGCAGTTCCCAGGGGGCGATTGGAAACACCATATATTTT. It specifies CASSSQGAIGNTIYF.

The chain couples TRBV6-1 to TRBJ1-1; D remains unclear. V gave up 3 bases and J gave up 4 bases, with 18 bases separating them. The CDR3 covers 16 residues. Germline CDR1 MNHNS, CDR2 SASEGT. Written as DNA, the CDR3 is TGTGCCAGCAGTGACCAATCGGGGAGCGGTCGCACTGAAGCTTTCTTT. It is translated as CASSDQSGSGRTEAFF.

The CDR3 DNA sequence: TGTGCCAGCAGCCTCGGACAGGGGGGCACCGGGGAGCTGTTTTTT. Its translation is CASSLGQGGTGELFF. The chain carries TRBV28 and TRBJ2-2; 10 bases line up with TRBD1. V shed 6 bases and J 4 bases; nucleotides not matched to a gene: 5. CDR1 is MDHEN, CDR2 SYDVKM, per germline. The CDR3 has 15 amino acids.

This chain uses TRBV27 with TRBJ2-7, with unresolved D. V was clipped by 3 bases and J by 3 bases, with 9 bases between them. Germline V gene data show CDR1 as MNHEY and CDR2 as SMNVEV (reference sequence). This CDR3 has 13 amino acids. The CDR3: CASSFGLNYEQYF. Here the CDR3 DNA reads TGTGCCAGCAGTTTTGGGCTAAACTACGAGCAGTACTTC.

The J gene is TRBJ2-1, the V gene TRBV21-1; the D call of TRBD1 is as the table states it, not checked on the DNA. TRBV21-1 corresponds to a pseudogene. This CDR3 has 17 residues. The CDR3 reads CASSKAGTGGVGNEQFF. As DNA, the CDR3 is TGTGCCAGCAGCAAAGCGGGGACAGGGGGGGTAGGCAATGAGCAGTTCTTC.

This chain uses TRBV2 with TRBJ2-7; D perhaps matches TRBD2 (7 bases). This CDR3 is 12 amino acids long. Germline CDR1 is SNHLY and CDR2 is FYNNEI. The germline V and J ends were trimmed by 4 bases and 8 bases, with 12 bases remaining between them. The CDR3 is CASSVGGAKQYF. CDR3 sequence (DNA): TGTGCCAGCAGTGTGGGGGGGGCTAAGCAGTACTTC.

In the case of this clone: The junction departs from germline at one end; a sequencing error may be responsible. In DNA, the CDR3 is TGTTCCAGCAGCTCCGACAGGGGCGTTAGAGAGACCCAGTACTTC. Translation: CSSSSDRGVRETQYF. V usage is TRBV7-9 and J usage is TRBJ2-5; 8 bases are a match to TRBD1. The CDR3 covers 15 residues. The V gene's germline CDR1 is SEHNR and CDR2 FQNEAQ (reference sequence).

In its sample, this clone was seen a few times. CDR3 bases: TGTGCCAGTAACACAGTCAATCAGCCCCAGCATTTT. Protein: CASNTVNQPQHF. This chain links TRBV19 with TRBJ1-5; no clear D gene. The CDR3 totals 12 residues. CDR1 is LNHDA and CDR2 is SQIVND in the germline V gene (reference sequence). The ends were cut back, 7 bases at V and 3 bases at J, with 7 bases in the middle.

The chain uses TRBV10-1 and TRBJ2-1, with TRBD2 identical over 10 bases. V lost 0 bases to trimming and J lost 7 bases; unmatched junction nucleotides: 18. The CDR3 extends over 20 amino acids. Germline CDR1 reads WNHNN; CDR2 reads SYGVQD (reference sequence). Written as DNA, the CDR3 is TGCGCCAGCAGTGAGTCGAAGGGTAGCGGGGGGCCCTTAAGGGAAAATGAGCAGTTCTTC. Its protein is CASSESKGSGGPLRENEQFF.

This chain joins TRBV6-5 and TRBJ2-2; 8 nucleotides match TRBD1. This CDR3 region has 14 residues. The J segment lost 3 bases and the V segment lost 7 bases, leaving 4 bases of the junction unmatched. Per the germline V gene, CDR1 is MNHEY and CDR2 is SVGAGI. CDR3 region: CASNSGQDTGELFF. The CDR3, as DNA: TGTGCCAGCAATTCGGGACAGGACACCGGGGAGCTGTTTTTT.

This chain connects TRBV7-3 to TRBJ2-7, with 9 bases identical to TRBD1. This CDR3 has 15 amino acids. Germline V gene data show CDR1 as SGHTA and CDR2 as FQGTGA. Losses at the gene ends were 2 bases for V and 2 bases for J; bases not matched to a gene: 4. CDR3 loop: CASSLEGTGTYEQYF. The CDR3 DNA sequence: TGTGCCAGCAGCTTAGAGGGGACAGGGACCTACGAGCAGTACTTC.

In this sample, this clone turned up once. The CDR3 bases are TGTGCCAGCAGTCCAGGGGGCTCCTATAATTCACCCCTCCACTTT. This encodes CASSPGGSYNSPLHF. The J gene is TRBJ1-6, the V gene TRBV27, with 7 bases fitting TRBD1. CDR3 length: 15 amino acids. V trimming: 5 bases; J trimming: 0 bases; junction bases outside the gene matches: 1. Germline CDR1 and CDR2: MNHEY and SMNVEV (reference sequence).

This clone was found once. The rearrangement joins TRBV28 to TRBJ1-1, with TRBD1 matching 12 bases. The trim removed 6 bases at V and 2 bases at J, leaving 7 bases unmatched. This CDR3 is built from 16 residues. Germline-derived CDR1 and CDR2 are MDHEN and SYDVKM. CDR3 sequence reads: CASSRLGQGANTEAFF. CDR3 in DNA: TGTGCCAGCAGCCGCTTGGGACAGGGGGCTAACACTGAAGCTTTCTTT.

J is TRBJ1-1 and V is TRBV21-1; TRBD1 is taken as the D call from the table, unchecked against the DNA. TRBV21-1 is a recognized pseudogene. The CDR3 length is 17 residues. The CDR3 protein is CASSKVGTGDLNTEAFF. Here the CDR3 DNA reads TGTGCCAGCAGCAAAGTAGGGACAGGGGACTTGAACACTGAAGCTTTCTTT.

This clone has a handful of counts. The chain links TRBV13 to TRBJ2-7; the match to TRBD2 covers 10 bases. The germline V gene has CDR1 PRHDT and CDR2 FYEKMQ (reference sequence). Trimming cost V 0 bases and J 2 bases; bases outside gene matches: 7. The CDR3 contains 17 residues. The CDR3 loop is CASSLGRTSGGTYEQYF. The CDR3 coding sequence is TGTGCCAGCAGCTTAGGCCGGACTAGCGGAGGAACCTACGAGCAGTACTTC.

The rearrangement uses TRBV15 and TRBJ1-5, with D possibly being TRBD1 (6 bases). Germline V CDR1 and CDR2: LNHNV, YYDKDF (reference sequence). This CDR3 has 15 amino acids. V lost 3 bases, J lost 4 bases, and 13 bases lay in between. The CDR3 protein is CATSRDWTVNQPQHF. CDR3 DNA sequence: TGTGCCACCAGCAGGGATTGGACAGTTAATCAGCCCCAGCATTTT.

The J gene is TRBJ2-2, the V gene TRBV25-1; D is unclear. The CDR3 is made up of 15 amino acids. Trimming removed 3 bases from V and 1 base from J, with 9 bases in between. CDR1 and CDR2 from the germline V gene are MGHDK and SYGVNS. CDR3 in DNA: TGTGCCAGCAGTGATTTAAGAGGGAACACCGGGGAGCTGTTTTTT. It yields the protein CASSDLRGNTGELFF.

The chain is built from TRBV9 and TRBJ2-6; D is perhaps TRBD1 (6 bases). The CDR3 totals 15 residues. CDR1 SGDLS and CDR2 YYNGEE come from the germline V gene. V was shortened by 3 bases and J by 1 base, with 8 bases between the two germline ends. The CDR3 nucleotides read TGTGCCAGCAGCGGTACAGGGTCTGGGGCCAACGTCCTGACTTTC. This sequence encodes CASSGTGSGANVLTF.

The J gene is TRBJ2-4, the V gene TRBV4-1; 9 positions agree with TRBD2. The CDR3 consists of 14 residues. Germline V gene sequence: CDR1 MGHRA, CDR2 YSYEKL. Trimming cost V 1 base and J 6 bases; bases outside gene matches: 1. In DNA, the CDR3 is TGCGCCAGCAGCCAAGGGGGACTAGCAAACATTCAGTACTTC. Its translation is CASSQGGLANIQYF.

The chain combines TRBV14 with TRBJ1-2, with 8 bases fitting TRBD1. This CDR3 is 14 amino acids long. Germline CDR1 SGHDN, CDR2 FVKESK. V trimming: 3 bases; J trimming: 8 bases; junction bases outside the gene matches: 8. Here the CDR3 DNA reads TGTGCCAGCAGCCAGAGTTTACAGGGGGAAGGCTACACCTTC. The encoded protein is CASSQSLQGEGYTF.